This T cell receptor beta chain was found in a study of blood T cells in healthy people across ages. For this clonotype: Its target is not known. At one end the junction does not follow the germline gene, possibly because of a read error.

The second PCR ran about 6 to 12 cycles with a sample-barcoded 5' primer and J-beta primers. TCRdb reprocessed the 5' RACE reads via MiXCR and lists one record per CDR3 protein. Of approximately 850,000 distinct CDR3 sequences in the sample, approximately 44% were seen once. Looked up from germline, CDR1 is SGHTA and CDR2 is FQGNSA. The CDR3 runs to 15 residues. Notes on the study in general: Diversity figures based on one million T cells were deemed too low. No conclusive comparison of naive versus antigen-experienced cells was possible with unsorted PBMCs. Possibly, changes in expanded clonotypes were confounded because donor CMV status was unknown.

The TCR comes from a man aged 55 to 70 in good health. Sample: blood. The chain links TRBV7-2 to TRBJ2-7, with TRBD1 matching over 7 bases. CDR3 residues: CAGSLDPGQSYEQYF. In nucleotides, the CDR3 is TGTGCCGGCAGCTTAGATCCGGGACAGTCCTACGAGCAGTACTTC. Based on the CDR3 plus reference TRBV7-2 and TRBJ2-7, the full variable domain is GAGVSQSPSNKVTEKGKDVELRCDPISGHTALYWYRQSLGQGLEFLIYFQGNSAPDKSGLPSDRFSAERTGGSVSTLTIQRTQQEDSAVYLCAGSLDPGQSYEQYFGPGTRLTVT.